Listed here is a single T cell receptor (beta chain). What it binds is unknown. This entry belongs to a study of yellow fever vaccine responses in identical twins. Study findings and constraints: Twins reportedly appeared to share part of their vaccine T cell response while keeping part individual.

Each CDR3 protein gets one entry after TCRdb re-called the RT-PCR reads with MiXCR. The data show nearly 3,500 distinct CDR3 sequences, about 84% seen once. This CDR3 has 16 amino acids. After removal of 0 bases from V and 8 bases from J, the junction contained 4 bases not matched to a gene. From germline, CDR1 is MGHRA and CDR2 YSYEKL. The sequence derives from a woman under 30 who received the yellow fever vaccine. V and J are TRBV4-1 and TRBJ1-4; 12 bases map to TRBD1. Sequences were derived from T cells from blood (PBMCs), unsorted or a sorted subset (not recorded which), sampled before or after yellow fever vaccination (not recorded which). The CDR3 here is CASSQEWDRGHEKLFF. Here the CDR3 DNA reads TGCGCCAGCAGCCAAGAGTGGGACAGGGGGCACGAAAAACTGTTTTTT.